The 16 T cell receptor beta chains below were found in one sample sequenced in a study of blood T cell repertoires in COVID-19. The repertoire was sequenced with immunoSEQ multiplex PCR; TCRdb's copy has only in-frame clones and lacks some. Here the sample spans about 280,000 clones, 86% being singletons. Sequencing was carried out using peripheral blood. The receptor set was obtained from a woman in her twenties or thirties with active or convalescent COVID-19.

This chain joins TRBV10-2 and TRBJ1-1; no clear D gene. Germline CDR1 reads WSHSY; CDR2 reads SAAADI. Trimming took off 2 bases at V and 4 bases at J, with 2 bases between the two ends. This CDR3 region has 11 residues. Here the CDR3 reads CASSERTEAFF. CDR3 DNA: TGCGCCAGCAGTGAGCGCACTGAAGCTTTCTTT.

The chain links TRBV5-1 to TRBJ1-4; D call uncertain. The germline gives CDR1 SGHRS, CDR2 YFSETQ. This CDR3 has 14 residues. Trimming removed 5 bases from V and 0 bases from J, with 8 bases in between. The CDR3, as DNA: TGCGCCAGCAGTGAGAGAGCAACTAATGAAAAACTGTTTTTT. Protein product: CASSERATNEKLFF.

As concerns this clone: Other nucleotide sequences from this sample produce the same CDR3. The chain joins TRBV5-8 to TRBJ1-5, with 8 bases matching TRBD1. The CDR3 has 14 amino acids. CDR1 SGHTS and CDR2 YDEGEE come from the germline V gene. With V trimmed by 4 bases and J by 7 bases, 7 bases remained unmatched. CDR3 bases: TGTGCCAGCAGCCCACGGACAGGGAACCAGCCCCAGCATTTT. Translating gives CASSPRTGNQPQHF. Together with reference TRBV5-8 and TRBJ1-5, the CDR3 gives the full variable domain: EAGVTQSPTHLIKTRGQQATLRCSPISGHTSVYWYQQALGLGLQFLLWYDEGEERNRGNFPPRFSGRQFPNYSSELNVNALELEDSALYLCASSPRTGNQPQHFGDGTRLSIL.

The V call is TRBV29-1, the J call TRBJ2-7; 7 nucleotides line up with TRBD1. This CDR3 is 13 amino acids long. The ends lost 3 bases at V and 5 bases at J; junction bases unmatched: 7. Germline V gene lookup returns CDR1 SQVTM and CDR2 ANQGSEA. The CDR3 DNA reads as TGCAGCGTTGATTTAGGGGGCCGAAACGAGCAGTACTTC. It encodes CSVDLGGRNEQYF.

This chain links TRBV28 with TRBJ2-5; TRBD1 is a possible D gene (5 bases). Trimming cost V 7 bases and J 1 base, with 7 bases left between them. Germline V gene sequence: CDR1 MDHEN, CDR2 SYDVKM. There are 12 residues in the CDR3. The CDR3, as DNA: TGTGCCAGCACGCAGGGCCAAGAGACCCAGTACTTC. Amino acids: CASTQGQETQYF.

The V gene is TRBV4-3, the J gene TRBJ1-1, with TRBD1 matching over 12 bases. Germline V gene data show CDR1 as LGHNA and CDR2 as YSLEER. V shed 4 bases and J 5 bases; nucleotides not matched to a gene: 5. The CDR3 runs 15 residues. The chain's CDR3 is CASSPGQGAKTEAFF. Here the CDR3 DNA reads TGCGCCAGCAGCCCGGGACAGGGGGCAAAAACTGAAGCTTTCTTT.

The chain couples TRBV27 to TRBJ2-7, with D possibly being TRBD1 (6 bases). Looked up from germline, CDR1 is MNHEY and CDR2 is SMNVEV (reference sequence). V was pared by 3 bases and J by 4 bases, with 16 bases between. The CDR3 extends over 15 amino acids. As DNA, the CDR3 is TGTGCCAGCAGTTTTGGGGGCCACCTTCGGTACGAGCAGTACTTC. Translating gives CASSFGGHLRYEQYF.

The rearrangement links TRBV7-3 to TRBJ1-1; a weak D match, TRBD1 (6 bases). The CDR3 is 15 amino acids. Trimming cost V 5 bases and J 1 base, with 14 bases left between them. The germline V gene encodes CDR1 SGHTA and CDR2 FQGTGA. For the CDR3, the DNA is TGTGCCAGCAGCCGGGACAATAGTGAGAACACTGAAGCTTTCTTT. Amino acid sequence: CASSRDNSENTEAFF.

This chain uses TRBV19 with TRBJ2-3; the D gene is possibly TRBD1 (6 bases). The CDR3 has 16 amino acids. Germline loops: CDR1 LNHDA, CDR2 SQIVND (reference sequence). V lost 1 base, J lost 5 bases, and 16 bases lay in between. CDR3 DNA: TGTGCCAGTAGTATAGTCGCAGGGGCCGCGGTAGATACGCAGTATTTT. Translating it yields CASSIVAGAAVDTQYF.

The J gene is TRBJ2-7, the V gene TRBV2, with 7 bases matching TRBD1. Germline V gene lookup returns CDR1 SNHLY and CDR2 FYNNEI. V lost 3 bases and J lost 4; bases outside the gene matches: 0. This CDR3 is 12 amino acids long. CDR3 in DNA: TGTGCCAGCAGTGACAGGGGGTACGAGCAGTACTTC. It encodes CASSDRGYEQYF.

The gene calls are TRBV6-5 and TRBJ2-2; 10 bases fit TRBD2. In germline, CDR1 is MNHEY, CDR2 SVGAGI. V dropped 4 bases and J dropped 5; count of bases not matched to a gene: 7. CDR3 length equals 16 residues. Written as DNA, the CDR3 is TGTGCCAGCAGTTCCAGAGCGGGGGGGCAGACCGGGGAGCTGTTTTTT. This codes for CASSSRAGGQTGELFF.

The CDR3 is CASSLSSSSEGGGYTF. In nucleotides, the CDR3 is TGTGCCAGCAGCTTATCCTCAAGTAGCGAAGGTGGTGGCTACACCTTC. V is TRBV7-6 and J is TRBJ1-2; no firm D call. V lost 2 bases and J lost 7, with 20 bases in between. CDR3 length equals 16 residues. Germline V gene lookup returns CDR1 SGHVS and CDR2 FNYEAQ.

The chain links TRBV10-3 to TRBJ2-1; 13 bases match TRBD2. CDR3 size: 15 residues. Trimming at V came to 6 bases and at J to 1 base, leaving 0 bases not matched to a gene. CDR1 is ENHRY, CDR2 SYGVKD, per germline. The CDR3 region has the DNA TGTGCCATCAGGACTAGCGGGGGGTCCTACAATGAGCAGTTCTTC. Protein: CAIRTSGGSYNEQFF.

The J gene is TRBJ2-1, the V gene TRBV7-3; the D gene is possibly TRBD2 (5 bases). This CDR3 is built from 13 residues. Germline CDR1 is SGHTA and CDR2 is FQGTGA. The ends were cut back, 1 base at V and 7 bases at J, with 8 bases in the middle. This CDR3 is CASSLISGNEQFF. The CDR3 nucleotides read TGTGCCAGCAGCTTAATCAGCGGTAATGAGCAGTTCTTC.

The sample holds a few counts of this clone. V usage is TRBV7-9 and J usage is TRBJ2-3; TRBD2 might be the D (7 bases). Germline V gene lookup returns CDR1 SEHNR and CDR2 FQNEAQ (reference sequence). Deletions cut 5 bases from V and 4 bases from J, with 13 bases between. The CDR3 contains 14 residues. CDR3: CASSMRGPPDTQYF. CDR3 nucleotides: TGTGCCAGCAGCATGCGGGGGCCCCCAGATACGCAGTATTTT.

Only a few counts were recorded for this clone. The rearrangement links TRBV14 to TRBJ1-2; perhaps TRBD1 as D (6 bases). V lost 0 bases and J 12 bases, leaving 8 bases between the germline ends. Germline V gene lookup returns CDR1 SGHDN and CDR2 FVKESK. The CDR3 totals 11 residues. CDR3 bases: TGTGCCAGCAGCCAAGAGGGACAAAACACCTTC. This translates into CASSQEGQNTF.